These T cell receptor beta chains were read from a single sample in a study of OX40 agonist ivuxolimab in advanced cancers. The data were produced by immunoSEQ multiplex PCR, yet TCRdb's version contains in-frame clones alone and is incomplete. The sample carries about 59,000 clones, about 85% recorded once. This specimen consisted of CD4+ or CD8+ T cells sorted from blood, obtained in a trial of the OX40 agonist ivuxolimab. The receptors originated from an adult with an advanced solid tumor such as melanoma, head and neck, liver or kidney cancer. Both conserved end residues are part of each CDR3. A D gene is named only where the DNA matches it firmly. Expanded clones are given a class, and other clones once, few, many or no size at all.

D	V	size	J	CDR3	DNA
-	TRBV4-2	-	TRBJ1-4	CASSQGGNEKLFF	TGTGCCAGCAGCCAAGGGGGGAATGAAAAACTGTTTTTT
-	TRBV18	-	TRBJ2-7	CASSPPAPGGSYEQYF	TGTGCCAGCTCACCACCGGCCCCGGGTGGCTCCTACGAGCAGTACTTC
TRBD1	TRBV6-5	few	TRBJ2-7	CASRRIGQGDYEQYF	TGTGCCAGCAGACGGATAGGACAGGGAGACTACGAGCAGTACTTC
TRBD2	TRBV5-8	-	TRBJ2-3	CASSFMTSGGTDTQYF	TGTGCCAGCAGCTTCATGACTAGCGGGGGGACAGATACGCAGTATTTT
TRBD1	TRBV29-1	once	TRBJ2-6	CSVIRGPQVSSPGANVLTF	TGCAGCGTGATAAGGGGGCCCCAGGTCTCCTCTCCTGGGGCCAACGTCCTGACTTTC
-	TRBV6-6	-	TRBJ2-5	CASSPPRGAWETQYF	TGTGCCAGCAGTCCCCCCCGCGGGGCTTGGGAGACCCAGTACTTC
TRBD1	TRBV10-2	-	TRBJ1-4	CASSEWTGEEKLFF	TGCGCCAGCAGTGAGTGGACAGGGGAAGAAAAACTGTTTTTT
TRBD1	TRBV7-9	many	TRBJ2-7	CASSPRGRNEQYF	TGTGCCAGCAGTCCCAGGGGGCGGAACGAGCAGTACTTC
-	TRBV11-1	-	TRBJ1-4	CASSSSRASLNLFF	TGTGCCAGCAGCTCGAGCAGGGCCAGTCTAAATCTGTTTTTT
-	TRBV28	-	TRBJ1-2	CASSFGGGYTF	TGTGCCAGCAGTTTCGGGGGTGGCTACACCTTC
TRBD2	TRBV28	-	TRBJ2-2	CASSFTGTSGITGELFF	TGTGCCAGCAGTTTCACCGGGACTAGCGGGATCACCGGGGAGCTGTTTTTT
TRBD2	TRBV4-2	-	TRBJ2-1	CASSHVAGGSYNEQFF	TGTGCCAGCAGTCACGTAGCGGGAGGTTCCTACAATGAGCAGTTCTTC
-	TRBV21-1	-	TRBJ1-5	CASSKAVGRQPQHF	TGTGCCAGCAGCAAAGCGGTTGGGAGGCAGCCCCAGCATTTT
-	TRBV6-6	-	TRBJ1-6	CASGRGNNSPLHF	TGTGCCAGCGGGCGGGGAAATAATTCACCCCTCCACTTT
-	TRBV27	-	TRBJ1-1	CASSFRGLRSTEAFF	TGTGCCAGCAGTTTCCGAGGTCTACGGAGCACTGAAGCTTTCTTT
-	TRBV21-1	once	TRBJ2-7	CASSKEGGPRGYEQYF	TGTGCCAGCAGCAAAGAGGGGGGACCGCGGGGCTACGAGCAGTACTTC
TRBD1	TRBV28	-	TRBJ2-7	CASSSGTALLEQYF	TGTGCCAGCAGTTCCGGGACAGCGCTACTCGAGCAGTACTTC
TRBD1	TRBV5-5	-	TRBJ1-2	CASSLLNRGQDYGYTF	TGTGCCAGCAGCCTACTAAACAGGGGGCAGGACTATGGCTACACCTTC
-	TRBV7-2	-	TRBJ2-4	CASSSTTRRNIQYF	TGTGCCAGCAGCTCGACTACTAGACGGAACATTCAGTACTTC
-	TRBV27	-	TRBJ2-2	CASRYTTNTGELFF	TGTGCCAGCAGATACACAACGAACACCGGGGAGCTGTTTTTT
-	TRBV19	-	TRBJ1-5	CASSPGRGSNQPQHF	TGTGCCAGTAGTCCAGGGAGGGGAAGTAATCAGCCCCAGCATTTT
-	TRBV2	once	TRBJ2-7	CASSERQYEQYF	TGTGCCAGCAGTGAGAGGCAGTACGAGCAGTACTTC
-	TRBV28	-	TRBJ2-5	CASSFQLGGETQYF	TGTGCCAGCAGTTTTCAGTTAGGCGGAGAGACCCAGTACTTC
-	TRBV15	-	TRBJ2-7	CATSRVEFPGSYEQYF	TGTGCCACCAGCAGAGTGGAGTTTCCGGGCTCCTACGAGCAGTACTTC
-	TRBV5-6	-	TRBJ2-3	CASSLVTALSSSTDTQYF	TGTGCCAGCAGCTTGGTAACAGCCCTGTCGTCTAGCACAGATACGCAGTATTTT
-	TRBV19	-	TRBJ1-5	CASSIAFRGSGNQPQHF	TGTGCCAGTAGTATAGCCTTTAGGGGTTCGGGCAATCAGCCCCAGCATTTT
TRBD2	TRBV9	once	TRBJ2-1	CASSVDRREGYNEQFF	TGTGCCAGCAGCGTCGATAGGCGGGAGGGTTACAATGAGCAGTTCTTC
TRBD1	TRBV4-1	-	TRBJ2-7	CASSPGQGASYEQYF	TGCGCCAGCAGCCCAGGACAGGGGGCTTCCTACGAGCAGTACTTC
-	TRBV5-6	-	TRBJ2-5	CASSMGRRETQYF	TGTGCCAGCAGCATGGGCCGGAGGGAGACCCAGTACTTC
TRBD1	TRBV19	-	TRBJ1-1	CASTRQGARNTEAFF	TGTGCCAGTACGAGACAGGGGGCGCGTAACACTGAAGCTTTCTTT
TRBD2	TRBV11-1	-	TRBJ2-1	CASSLGLAGPWEQFF	TGTGCCAGCAGCTTAGGACTAGCGGGCCCCTGGGAGCAGTTCTTC
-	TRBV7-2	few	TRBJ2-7	CASSSDRQPRQQYF	TGTGCCAGCAGCTCGGACAGACAACCCAGACAGCAGTACTTC
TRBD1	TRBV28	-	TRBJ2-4	CASSPPTGQMGNIQYF	TGTGCCAGCAGCCCCCCTACGGGACAGATGGGAAACATTCAGTACTTC
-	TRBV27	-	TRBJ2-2	CASSASGTRRTGELFF	TGTGCCAGCAGTGCCTCCGGGACGCGAAGGACCGGGGAGCTGTTTTTT
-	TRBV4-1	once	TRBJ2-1	CASSPGIGSYNEQFF	TGCGCCAGCAGCCCAGGGATCGGGTCCTACAATGAGCAGTTCTTC
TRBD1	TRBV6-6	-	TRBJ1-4	CASKEQGMEKLFF	TGTGCCAGCAAAGAACAGGGGATGGAAAAACTGTTTTTT
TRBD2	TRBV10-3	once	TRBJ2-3	CAISNEREVSTDTQYF	TGTGCCATCAGTAACGAGCGGGAGGTGAGCACAGATACGCAGTATTTT
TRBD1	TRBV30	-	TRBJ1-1	CAWMGQGGTEAFF	TGTGCCTGGATGGGGCAGGGGGGTACTGAAGCTTTCTTT
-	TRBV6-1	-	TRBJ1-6	CASKQTINSPLHF	TGTGCCAGCAAGCAGACCATCAATTCACCCCTCCACTTT
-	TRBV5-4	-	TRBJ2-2	CASADTNTGELFF	TGTGCCAGCGCGGACACGAACACCGGGGAGCTGTTTTTT
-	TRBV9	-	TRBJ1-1	CASSAGHVSTEAFF	TGTGCCAGCAGCGCCGGACATGTGTCCACTGAAGCTTTCTTT
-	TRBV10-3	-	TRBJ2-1	CAISETAFSPYNEQFF	TGTGCCATCAGTGAGACGGCCTTCTCCCCGTACAATGAGCAGTTCTTC
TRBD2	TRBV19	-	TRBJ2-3	CASSILREGTDTQYF	TGTGCCAGTAGTATCCTGCGGGAGGGCACAGATACGCAGTATTTT
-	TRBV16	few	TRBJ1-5	CASSQSGQYNQPQHF	TGTGCCAGCAGCCAATCAGGACAGTACAATCAGCCCCAGCATTTT
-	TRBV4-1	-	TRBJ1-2	CASTPGGGNNYGYTF	TGCGCCAGCACGCCGGGAGGGGGGAATAACTATGGCTACACCTTC
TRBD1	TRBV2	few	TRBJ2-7	CASRPDRVEQYF	TGTGCCAGCAGACCCGACAGGGTCGAGCAGTACTTC
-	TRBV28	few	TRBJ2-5	CASSLSDYSETQYF	TGTGCCAGCAGTTTATCAGACTACTCAGAGACCCAGTACTTC
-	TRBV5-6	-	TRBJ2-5	CASSLVGPETQYF	TGTGCCAGCAGCTTGGTGGGCCCGGAGACCCAGTACTTC
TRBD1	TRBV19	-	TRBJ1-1	CASSTIGQGGAEAFF	TGTGCCAGTAGTACCATAGGACAGGGAGGCGCTGAAGCTTTCTTT